This record looks at one T cell receptor (beta chain) sequence and its context. This specimen comes from a study of cytomegalovirus exposure and HLA in healthy donors. The CDR3 extends over 13 amino acids. V dropped 1 base and J dropped 4 bases, with 6 bases sitting between them. Germline CDR1 and CDR2: SEHNR and FQNEAQ (reference sequence). PCR was performed using 60 Vbeta and 13 Jbeta primers. Some clones are missing from TCRdb's copy, which holds only in-frame ones; the method was immunoSEQ multiplex PCR. The repertoire holds 150,000 to 200,000 clones, with approximately 79% as singletons. The V call is TRBV7-9, the J call TRBJ2-3; D remains unclear. This receptor was identified in a man between 40 and 49 years old in good health and CMV-seronegative. The sample comprised PBMCs. CDR3 protein: CASSLGPADTQYF. The CDR3 nucleotides are TGTGCCAGCAGCTTAGGCCCAGCAGATACGCAGTATTTT.